Below, one TCR beta chain is given with its context. The method was immunoSEQ multiplex PCR; TCRdb's version includes in-frame clones alone and lacks a portion of them. The sample contains 75,000 to 100,000 clones, 82% of which appear only once. The data originate from a study of blood T cell repertoires in COVID-19. V was pared by 7 bases and J by 5 bases, with 6 bases of the junction left unmatched. CDR1 and CDR2 (germline): MDHEN, SYDVKM. The CDR3 contains 15 residues. Sample: peripheral blood. V and J are TRBV28 and TRBJ2-5, with 14 nucleotides matching TRBD2. The clonotype originates from a man aged 50 to 60 with active or convalescent COVID-19. The CDR3 sequence: CASKGLAGGGETQYF. The CDR3 DNA is TGTGCCAGCAAAGGACTAGCGGGGGGCGGCGAGACCCAGTACTTC.